The rows below give T cell receptor beta chains drawn from one sample of a study of response to subunit inactivated influenza vaccine. TCRdb called the RT-PCR reads again in MiXCR, with one record for every CDR3 protein. The top ten clones hold roughly 10% of a sample with hundreds of thousands of distinct CDR3 sequences, around 20% of them seen once. Sequences were derived from PBMCs from blood, sampled about 5 days after vaccination. These receptors all come from a man aged 45-65 years who received an inactivated influenza vaccine. CDR3s include the opening cysteine and the closing phenylalanine or tryptophan.

TRBJ2-3,TRBV4-3,CASSQGRLSRGGTDTQYF
TRBJ2-2,TRBV7-9,CASGRGWELFF
TRBJ2-3,TRBV11-2,CASSLTSAFTDTQYF
TRBJ1-5,TRBV12-3/TRBV12-4,CASSLSDSDSNQPQHF
TRBJ2-1,TRBV20-1,CSAGRLARNEQFF
TRBJ2-1,TRBV20-1,CSWVPPGRRSYNEQFF
TRBJ2-3,TRBV15,CATSRVVGTDTQYF
TRBJ2-3,TRBV7-8,CATGGSRTDTQYF
TRBJ2-5,TRBV3-1,CASSQGPISGETQYF
TRBJ2-5,TRBV5-1,CASRRTGEETQYF
TRBJ2-6,TRBV20-1,CSAPDRPGANVLTF
TRBJ1-1,TRBV4-3,CASSQEQGGEAFF
TRBJ2-3,TRBV4-3,CASSQDPLTSGGATDTQYF
TRBJ2-4,TRBV12-3/TRBV12-4,CASSLRSQGDIQYF
TRBJ2-1,TRBV4-3,CASSQDLADSYNEQFF
TRBJ2-1,TRBV20-1,CSAGQGYYNEQFF
TRBJ2-1,TRBV15,CATSRGERGHQLF
TRBJ2-7,TRBV5-8,CASSGRSGAREQYF
TRBJ1-2,TRBV12-3/TRBV12-4,CASSLTGTGYGYTF
TRBJ2-5,TRBV20-1,CSARTGSRETQYF
TRBJ2-2,TRBV18,CASSPQGRLNTGELFF
TRBJ2-1,TRBV12-3/TRBV12-4,CASSWKTGRNEQFF
TRBJ1-1,TRBV20-1,CSARAGRTNTEAFF
TRBJ2-2,TRBV20-1,CSAREVLAGGPTTGELFF
TRBJ2-6,TRBV27,CASSLSLGSGANVLTF
TRBJ1-1,TRBV2,CASSEGIPNTEAFF
TRBJ1-4,TRBV7-2,CASSPGQQAEKLFF
TRBJ1-5,TRBV4-2,CASSQGDSINQPQHF
TRBJ1-2,TRBV5-1,CASSFTGTGGYTF
TRBJ2-1,TRBV4-3,CASSQEPGTSVNNEQFF
TRBJ2-1,TRBV7-3,CASSYAGGEVGEQFF
TRBJ2-3,TRBV7-8,CASSYRSGRAVDTQYF
TRBJ2-1,TRBV7-2,CASSLAEINEQFF
TRBJ2-3,TRBV29-1,CSSSWDTNSGTQYF
TRBJ2-5,TRBV28,CASSQFGSGRAGSETQYF
TRBJ2-7,TRBV6-2/TRBV6-3,CASSYFSVGVEQYF
TRBJ2-3,TRBV7-9,CASSLDIGTQYF
TRBJ2-3,TRBV6-2/TRBV6-3,CASSSDGGWGPDTQYF
TRBJ2-3,TRBV5-1,CASSLTGVSTDTQYF
TRBJ1-1,TRBV6-5,CASSSPGQRNTEAFF
TRBJ2-6,TRBV20-1,CSARGPSGANVLTF
TRBJ1-6,TRBV4-3,CASSQDTGRDSPLHF
TRBJ1-6,TRBV20-1,CSARDRGVGLNSPLHF
TRBJ2-1,TRBV6-2/TRBV6-3,CASSYSGVAANEQFF
TRBJ1-2,TRBV4-2,CASSQVGAGDTYGYTF
TRBJ2-3,TRBV14,CASSQYGRVTDTQYF
TRBJ2-2,TRBV5-1,CASRQDRVSAGELFF
TRBJ2-7,TRBV6-5,CASSYSQTYEQYF
TRBJ1-5,TRBV12-3/TRBV12-4,CASTSQGGRSNQPQHF
TRBJ2-1,TRBV3-1,CASSQGGELNNEQFF
TRBJ2-1,TRBV29-1,CSVHSGSSYNEQFF
TRBJ1-5,TRBV27,CASRRRDRGTGNQPQHF
TRBJ2-3,TRBV7-9,CASSLPERGEAQYF
TRBJ2-3,TRBV10-3,CAISESNRGTDTQYF
TRBJ2-4,TRBV20-1,CSAGRPGVADIQYF
TRBJ1-2,TRBV24-1,CATSDSPTGYTF
TRBJ2-1,TRBV28,CASRAIRETYNEQFF
TRBJ1-1,TRBV12-3/TRBV12-4,CASRPFGGQITNTEAFF
TRBJ1-1,TRBV9,CASSVVEGLNTEAFF
TRBJ1-5,TRBV6-1,CAGGIQGAGQPQHF